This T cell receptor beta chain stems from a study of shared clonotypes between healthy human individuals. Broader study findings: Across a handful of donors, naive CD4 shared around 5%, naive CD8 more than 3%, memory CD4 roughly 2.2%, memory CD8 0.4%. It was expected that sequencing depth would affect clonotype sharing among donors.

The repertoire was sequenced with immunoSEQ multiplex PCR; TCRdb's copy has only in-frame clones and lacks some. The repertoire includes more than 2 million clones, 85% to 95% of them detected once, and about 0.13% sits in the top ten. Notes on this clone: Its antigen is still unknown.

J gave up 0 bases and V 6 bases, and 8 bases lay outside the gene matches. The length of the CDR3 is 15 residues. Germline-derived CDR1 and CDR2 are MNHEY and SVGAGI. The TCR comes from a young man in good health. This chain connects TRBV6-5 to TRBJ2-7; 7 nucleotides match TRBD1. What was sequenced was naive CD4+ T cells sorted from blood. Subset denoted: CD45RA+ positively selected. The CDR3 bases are TGTGCCAGCAGCCAGGACAGGCGTTACTCCTACGAGCAGTACTTC. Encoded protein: CASSQDRRYSYEQYF.